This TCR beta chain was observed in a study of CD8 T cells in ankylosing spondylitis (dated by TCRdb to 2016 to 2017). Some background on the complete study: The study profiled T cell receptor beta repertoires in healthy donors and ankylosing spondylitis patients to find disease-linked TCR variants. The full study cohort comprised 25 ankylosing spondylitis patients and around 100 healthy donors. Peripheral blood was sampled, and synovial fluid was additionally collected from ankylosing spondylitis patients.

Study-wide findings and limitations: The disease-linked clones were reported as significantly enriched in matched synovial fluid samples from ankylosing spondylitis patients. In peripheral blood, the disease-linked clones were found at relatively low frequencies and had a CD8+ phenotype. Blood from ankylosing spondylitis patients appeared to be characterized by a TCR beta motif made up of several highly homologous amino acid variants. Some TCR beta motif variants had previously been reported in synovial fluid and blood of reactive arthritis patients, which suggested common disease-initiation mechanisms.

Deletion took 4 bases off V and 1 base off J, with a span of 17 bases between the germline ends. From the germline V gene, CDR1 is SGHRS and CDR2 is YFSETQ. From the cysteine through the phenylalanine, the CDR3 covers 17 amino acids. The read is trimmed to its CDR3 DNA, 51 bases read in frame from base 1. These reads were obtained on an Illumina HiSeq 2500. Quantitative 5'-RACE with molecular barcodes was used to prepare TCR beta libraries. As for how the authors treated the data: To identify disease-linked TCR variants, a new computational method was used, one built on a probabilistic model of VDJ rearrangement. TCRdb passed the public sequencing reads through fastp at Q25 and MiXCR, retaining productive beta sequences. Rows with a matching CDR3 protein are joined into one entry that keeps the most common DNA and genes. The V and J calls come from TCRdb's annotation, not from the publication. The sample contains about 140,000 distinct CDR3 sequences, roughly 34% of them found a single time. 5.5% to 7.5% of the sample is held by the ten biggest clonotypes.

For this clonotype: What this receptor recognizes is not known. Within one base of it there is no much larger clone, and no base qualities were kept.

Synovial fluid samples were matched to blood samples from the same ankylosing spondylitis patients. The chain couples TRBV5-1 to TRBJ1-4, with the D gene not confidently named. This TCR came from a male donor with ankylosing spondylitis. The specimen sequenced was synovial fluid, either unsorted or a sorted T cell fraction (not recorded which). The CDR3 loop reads CASSPSGYLETNEKLFF. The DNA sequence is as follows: TGCGCCAGCAGCCCCAGCGGATACCTCGAAACTAATGAAAAACTGTTTTTT.